A selection of T cell receptor beta chains follows, all from one sample in a study of regulatory T cells in long-lasting Graves disease. TCRdb independently ran MiXCR on the multiplex PCR reads; one entry per CDR3 protein. Here the sample spans approximately 400,000 distinct CDR3 sequences, 14% to 15% being singletons. These sequences were also reported in another study, on T cells in Graves' hyperthyroidism and ophthalmopathy.

The material sequenced was peripheral blood mononuclear cells (PBMCs), taken at new diagnosis, from a patient treated with antithyroid drugs. The origin of the receptors is a woman aged 25 to 45 with Graves disease. CDR3s include the opening cysteine and the closing phenylalanine or tryptophan. The D gene is left open where the match is weak. Rows may omit the clone size; those that give it use once, few, many or a size class.

v_call	d_call	j_call	clone_size	cdr3_nt	cdr3_aa
TRBV24-1	.	TRBJ1-5	many	TGTGCCACCAGTCAGGGTTCGGGCAATCAGCCCCAGCATTTT	CATSQGSGNQPQHF
TRBV20-1	TRBD2	TRBJ2-1	.	TGCAGTGCTAAACTAGCGGGAGGGAGCTCCTACAATGAGCAGTTCTTC	CSAKLAGGSSYNEQFF
TRBV15	.	TRBJ1-2	many	TGTGCCACCAGCAGAGATACCCAGGTCCAAGACTACACCTTC	CATSRDTQVQDYTF
TRBV11-3	.	TRBJ2-1	many	TGTGCCAACCTACAGGGAAACGTCAATGAGCAGTTCTTC	CANLQGNVNEQFF
TRBV28	TRBD1	TRBJ1-1	many	TGTGCCACAACAGACCAGGGGGCTGAAGCTTTCTTT	CATTDQGAEAFF
TRBV28	.	TRBJ2-1	many	TGTGCCAGCAGTTTCGGCCTAGACGGGAATGAGCAGTTCTTC	CASSFGLDGNEQFF
TRBV29-1	.	TRBJ2-3	.	TGCAGCGTTGTGCCGCGGGCCGCCTCCTCAGATACGCAGTATTTT	CSVVPRAASSDTQYF
TRBV20-1	.	TRBJ2-2	many	TGCAGTGCTAGGGCGAACACCGGGGAGCTGTTTTTT	CSARANTGELFF
TRBV7-2	TRBD2	TRBJ2-3	many	TGTGCCAGCAGCTTAGACCGGGAGGGATATGGAGATACGCAGTATTTT	CASSLDREGYGDTQYF
TRBV30	.	TRBJ2-5	.	TGTGCCTGGAGCCGATGGGGGTCCCAGTACTTC	CAWSRWGSQYF
TRBV12-3/TRBV12-4	.	TRBJ1-2	few	TGTGCCAGCACCCCCGGTCAACTCTATGGCTACACCTTC	CASTPGQLYGYTF
TRBV7-6	TRBD2	TRBJ2-1	many	TGTGCCAGCAGCTTACGCGGAACTAGCGGGAGGGGTGAGCAGTTCTTC	CASSLRGTSGRGEQFF
TRBV7-2	.	TRBJ2-5	many	TGTGCCAGCAGCTTATCTAATTGGGGTGCCCAAGAGACCCAGTACTTC	CASSLSNWGAQETQYF
TRBV28	TRBD1	TRBJ1-1	.	TGTGCCACCCTCCGCAGGGGGCAGGGCACTGAAGCTTTCTTT	CATLRRGQGTEAFF
TRBV5-5	.	TRBJ2-7	many	TGTGCCAGCAGCTTTAAAGCCCCCAGGGTCGACTACGAGCAGTACTTC	CASSFKAPRVDYEQYF
TRBV24-1	TRBD1	TRBJ2-1	.	TGTGCCACTACGGGGACAGGTGAGCAGTTCTTC	CATTGTGEQFF
TRBV12-3/TRBV12-4	.	TRBJ2-5	.	TGTGCCAGCGCGGCTCCAGGGGAGACCCAGTACTTC	CASAAPGETQYF
TRBV24-1	TRBD1	TRBJ1-2	few	TGTGCCACCAGTGAAACAGGGGGACATGGCTACACCTTC	CATSETGGHGYTF
TRBV5-6	.	TRBJ1-6	many	TGTGCCAGCAGCTTGGTTGAGGGTAATTCACCCCTCCACTTT	CASSLVEGNSPLHF
TRBV5-5	.	TRBJ1-3	.	TGTGCCAGCAGCTTGTGGAAGAACACCATATATTTT	CASSLWKNTIYF
TRBV11-2	TRBD2	TRBJ2-1	.	TGTGCCAGCAGATCCGGGACTAGCTATAAGCAGTTCTTC	CASRSGTSYKQFF
TRBV10-3	TRBD2	TRBJ2-5	many	TGTGCCATCAGCCCTGGGATCCTAGCGGGAATGGAGACCCAGTACTTC	CAISPGILAGMETQYF
TRBV6-1	TRBD2	TRBJ2-1	.	TGTGCCAGCAGTGAAGCGGGAGGGGACTACAATGAGCAGTTCTTC	CASSEAGGDYNEQFF
TRBV5-6	TRBD2	TRBJ2-7	many	TGTGCCAGCAGCTTGACCCGGACTAGCGGGATAGACTACGAGCAGTACTTC	CASSLTRTSGIDYEQYF